The rows below give T cell receptor beta chains drawn from one sample of a study of cytomegalovirus exposure and HLA in healthy donors. Clones were sequenced by immunoSEQ multiplex PCR, and TCRdb holds only the in-frame ones, with some missing. Here the sample spans 150,000 to 200,000 clones, roughly 73% being singletons. The material sequenced was PBMCs. The receptors originated from a woman in her twenties or thirties in good health and CMV-seronegative. Each CDR3 is given with its conserved first and last residue. D genes are given only for firm matches.

j_call d_call v_call cdr3_aa cdr3_nt
TRBJ2-6 - TRBV7-2 CASRLTGANVLTF TGTGCCAGCAGACTGACTGGGGCCAACGTCCTGACTTTC
TRBJ2-7 TRBD2 TRBV6-6 CASSLAGAGYEQYF TGTGCCAGCAGTTTAGCGGGAGCCGGCTACGAGCAGTACTTC
TRBJ1-4 - TRBV7-6 CASSPEYATNEKLFF TGTGCCAGCAGTCCCGAGTATGCAACTAATGAAAAACTGTTTTTT
TRBJ1-4 TRBD1 TRBV2 CASSGRDRVQSSEKLFF TGTGCCAGCAGTGGCCGGGACAGGGTCCAGTCGAGTGAAAAACTGTTTTTT
TRBJ1-1 - TRBV19 CATHRELDTEAFF TGTGCCACCCACAGGGAGTTGGACACTGAAGCTTTCTTT
TRBJ1-1 TRBD1 TRBV7-2 CASSRGQLYTEAFF TGTGCCAGCAGCCGGGGACAGCTATACACTGAAGCTTTCTTT
TRBJ2-7 TRBD2 TRBV7-2 CASSLVGGLGDYEQYF TGTGCCAGCAGCTTAGTAGGTGGACTAGGAGACTACGAGCAGTACTTC
TRBJ1-4 TRBD1 TRBV2 CASIPDRGEKLFF TGTGCCAGCATACCCGACAGGGGTGAAAAACTGTTTTTT
TRBJ1-2 - TRBV20-1 CSPRGTIGYTF TGCAGCCCCCGGGGAACTATTGGCTACACCTTC
TRBJ1-5 TRBD1 TRBV18 CATRTGDGQPQHF TGTGCCACTCGGACAGGGGATGGTCAGCCCCAGCATTTT
TRBJ1-1 - TRBV7-2 CASSLGGDSMGAFF TGTGCCAGCAGCCTCGGGGGGGATTCAATGGGGGCTTTCTTT
TRBJ2-1 TRBD2 TRBV14 CASSQEGGGLFDNEQFF TGTGCCAGCAGCCAAGAGGGGGGGGGACTTTTCGACAATGAGCAGTTCTTC